The present TCR beta chain was sequenced within a study of T cells in Graves' hyperthyroidism and ophthalmopathy. If no ophthalmopathy progression occurred within 18 months, Graves' hyperthyroidism was stable. The patients, who ranged from 18 to 65 in age, presented with newly diagnosed hyperthyroidism lasting under 2 months. The source material, RNA transcripts, was used to amplify TCR beta CDR3 regions. HTBI primers drove first-round RT-PCR of the TCR CDR3. TCRdb re-called the multiplex PCR reads with MiXCR, one entry per CDR3 protein. Of some 300,000 distinct CDR3 sequences detected, roughly 15% appear once; the ten largest clones hold approximately 7.9%. This clonotype was counted many times. The V end was cut by 5 bases, the J end by 1 base, with 12 bases between. The CDR3 has 15 residues.

Sequenced input: blood. The sequence derives from a woman aged 40 to 50 with Graves' hyperthyroidism. This rearrangement joins TRBV12-3 or TRBV12-4 to TRBJ2-1; D not resolved. As DNA, the CDR3 is TGTGCCAGCAGTCAACAGCTCGGGTCCTACAATGAGCAGTTCTTC. This translates into CASSQQLGSYNEQFF.